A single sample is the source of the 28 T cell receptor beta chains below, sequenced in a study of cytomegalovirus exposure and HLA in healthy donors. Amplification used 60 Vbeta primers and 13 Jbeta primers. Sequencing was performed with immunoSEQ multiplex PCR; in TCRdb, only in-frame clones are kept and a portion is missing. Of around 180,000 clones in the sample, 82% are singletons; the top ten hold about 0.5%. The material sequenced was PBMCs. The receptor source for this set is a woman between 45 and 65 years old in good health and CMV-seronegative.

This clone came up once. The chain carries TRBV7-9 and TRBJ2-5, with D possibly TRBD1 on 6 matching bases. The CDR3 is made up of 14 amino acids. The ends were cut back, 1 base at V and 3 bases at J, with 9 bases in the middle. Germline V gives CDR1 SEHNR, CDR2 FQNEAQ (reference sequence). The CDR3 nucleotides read TGTGCCAGCAGCTTAGGGACAGTCAAAGAGACCCAGTACTTC. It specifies CASSLGTVKETQYF.

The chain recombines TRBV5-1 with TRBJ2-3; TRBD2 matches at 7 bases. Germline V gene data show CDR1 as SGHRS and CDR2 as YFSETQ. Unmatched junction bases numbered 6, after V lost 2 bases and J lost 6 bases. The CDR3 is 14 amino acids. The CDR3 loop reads CASSLRVTSDTQYF. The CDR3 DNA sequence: TGCGCCAGCAGCTTACGTGTGACTAGCGATACGCAGTATTTT. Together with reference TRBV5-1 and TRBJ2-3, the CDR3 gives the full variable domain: KAGVTQTPRYLIKTRGQQVTLSCSPISGHRSVSWYQQTPGQGLQFLFEYFSETQRNKGNFPGRFSGRQFSNSRSEMNVSTLELGDSALYLCASSLRVTSDTQYFGPGTRLTVL.

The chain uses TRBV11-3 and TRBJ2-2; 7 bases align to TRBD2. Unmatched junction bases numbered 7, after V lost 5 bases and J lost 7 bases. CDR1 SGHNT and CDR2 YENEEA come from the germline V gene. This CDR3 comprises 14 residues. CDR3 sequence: CASSGLDGIGELFF. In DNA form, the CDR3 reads TGTGCCAGCAGCGGACTAGATGGGATCGGGGAGCTGTTTTTT.

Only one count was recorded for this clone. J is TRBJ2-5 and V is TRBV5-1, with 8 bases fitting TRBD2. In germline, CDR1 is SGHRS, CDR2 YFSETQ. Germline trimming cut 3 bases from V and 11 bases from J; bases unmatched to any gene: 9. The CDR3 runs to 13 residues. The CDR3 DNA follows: TGCGCCAGCAGCTCCGGGACGGGAGGGGAGCAGTACTTC. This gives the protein CASSSGTGGEQYF.

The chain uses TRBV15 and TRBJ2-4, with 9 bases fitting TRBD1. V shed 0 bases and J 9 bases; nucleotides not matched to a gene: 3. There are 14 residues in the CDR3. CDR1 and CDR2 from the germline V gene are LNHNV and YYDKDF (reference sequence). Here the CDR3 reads CATSREQGAGIQYF. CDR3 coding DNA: TGTGCCACCAGCAGAGAACAGGGGGCAGGCATTCAGTACTTC.

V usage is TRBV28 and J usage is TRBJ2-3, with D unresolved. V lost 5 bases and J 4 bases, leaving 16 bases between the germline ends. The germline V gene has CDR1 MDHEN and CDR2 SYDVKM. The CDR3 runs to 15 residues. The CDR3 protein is CASSQNFAQSDTQYF. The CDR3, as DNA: TGTGCCAGCAGTCAAAATTTTGCCCAGTCAGATACGCAGTATTTT.

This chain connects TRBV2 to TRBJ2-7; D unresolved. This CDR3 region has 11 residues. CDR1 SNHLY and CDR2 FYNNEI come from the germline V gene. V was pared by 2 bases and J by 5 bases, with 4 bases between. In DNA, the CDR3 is TGTGCCAGCAGTGAACTAGACGAGCAGTACTTC. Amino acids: CASSELDEQYF.

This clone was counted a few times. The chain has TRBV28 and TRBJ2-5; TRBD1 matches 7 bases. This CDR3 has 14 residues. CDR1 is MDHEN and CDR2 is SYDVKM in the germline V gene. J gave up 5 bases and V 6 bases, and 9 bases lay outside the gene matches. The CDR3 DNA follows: TGTGCCAGCAGCCAACGACAGGGCTCGGAGACCCAGTACTTC. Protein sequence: CASSQRQGSETQYF. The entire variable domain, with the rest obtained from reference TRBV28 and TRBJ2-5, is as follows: DVKVTQSSRYLVKRTGEKVFLECVQDMDHENMFWYRQDPGLGLRLIYFSYDVKMKEKGDIPEGYSVSREKKERFSLILESASTNQTSMYLCASSQRQGSETQYFGPGTRLLVL.

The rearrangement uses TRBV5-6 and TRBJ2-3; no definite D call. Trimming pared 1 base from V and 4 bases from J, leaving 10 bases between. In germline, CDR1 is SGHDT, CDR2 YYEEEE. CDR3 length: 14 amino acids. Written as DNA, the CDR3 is TGTGCCAGCAGCTTGCCCCTTGGGCCAGATACGCAGTATTTT. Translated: CASSLPLGPDTQYF.

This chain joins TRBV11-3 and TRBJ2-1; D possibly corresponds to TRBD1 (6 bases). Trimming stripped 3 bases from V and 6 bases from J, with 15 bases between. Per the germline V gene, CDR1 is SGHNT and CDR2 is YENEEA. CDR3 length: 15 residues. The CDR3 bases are TGTGCCAGCAGCTTTGGGGGCGGACTGGGCAATGAGCAGTTCTTC. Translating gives CASSFGGGLGNEQFF.

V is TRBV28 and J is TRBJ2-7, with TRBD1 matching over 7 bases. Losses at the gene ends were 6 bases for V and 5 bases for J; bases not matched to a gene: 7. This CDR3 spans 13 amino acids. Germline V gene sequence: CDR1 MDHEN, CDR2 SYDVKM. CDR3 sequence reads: CASSPAGGHEQYF. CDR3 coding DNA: TGTGCCAGCAGCCCCGCAGGGGGACACGAGCAGTACTTC.

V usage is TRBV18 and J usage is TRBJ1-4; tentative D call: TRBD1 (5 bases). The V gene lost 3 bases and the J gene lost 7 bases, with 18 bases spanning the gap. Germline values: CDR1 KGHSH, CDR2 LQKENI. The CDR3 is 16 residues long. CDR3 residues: CASSPPEDEQGEKLFF. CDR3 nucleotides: TGTGCCAGCTCACCCCCCGAAGACGAGCAGGGTGAAAAACTGTTTTTT.

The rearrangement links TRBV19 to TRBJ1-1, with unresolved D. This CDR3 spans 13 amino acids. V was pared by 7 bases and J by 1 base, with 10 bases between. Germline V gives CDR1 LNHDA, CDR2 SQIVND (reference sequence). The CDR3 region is CASISDWNTEAFF. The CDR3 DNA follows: TGTGCCAGTATTTCGGACTGGAACACTGAAGCTTTCTTT.

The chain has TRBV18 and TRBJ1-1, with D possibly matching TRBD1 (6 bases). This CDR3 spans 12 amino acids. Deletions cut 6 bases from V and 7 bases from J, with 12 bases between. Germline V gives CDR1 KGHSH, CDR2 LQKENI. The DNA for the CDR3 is TGTGCCAGCTCCCCGGACAGAGATGAAGCTTTCTTT. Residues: CASSPDRDEAFF.

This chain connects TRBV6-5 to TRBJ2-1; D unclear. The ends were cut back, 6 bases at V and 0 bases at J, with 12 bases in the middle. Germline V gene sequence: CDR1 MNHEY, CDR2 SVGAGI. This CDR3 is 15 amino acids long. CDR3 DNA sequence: TGTGCCAGCAGCCCCGACTCTACCTCCTACAATGAGCAGTTCTTC. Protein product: CASSPDSTSYNEQFF.

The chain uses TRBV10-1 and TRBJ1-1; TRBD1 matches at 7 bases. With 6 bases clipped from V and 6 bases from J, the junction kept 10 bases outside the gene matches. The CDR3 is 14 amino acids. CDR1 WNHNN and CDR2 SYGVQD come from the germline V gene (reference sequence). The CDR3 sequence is CASSPDREIAEAFF. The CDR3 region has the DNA TGCGCCAGCAGCCCAGACAGGGAGATAGCTGAAGCTTTCTTT.

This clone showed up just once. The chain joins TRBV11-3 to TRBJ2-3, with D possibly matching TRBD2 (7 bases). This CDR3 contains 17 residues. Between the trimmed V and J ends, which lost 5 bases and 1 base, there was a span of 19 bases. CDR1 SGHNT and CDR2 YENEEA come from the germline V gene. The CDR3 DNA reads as TGTGCCAGCAGCCCCTTGGGGGGGGCGGGCGGCACAGATACGCAGTATTTT. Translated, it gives CASSPLGGAGGTDTQYF.

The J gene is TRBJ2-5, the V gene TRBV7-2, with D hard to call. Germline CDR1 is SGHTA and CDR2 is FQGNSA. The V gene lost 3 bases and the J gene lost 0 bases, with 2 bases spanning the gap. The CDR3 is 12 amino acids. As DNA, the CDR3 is TGTGCCAGCAGCTTCTACCAAGAGACCCAGTACTTC. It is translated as CASSFYQETQYF.

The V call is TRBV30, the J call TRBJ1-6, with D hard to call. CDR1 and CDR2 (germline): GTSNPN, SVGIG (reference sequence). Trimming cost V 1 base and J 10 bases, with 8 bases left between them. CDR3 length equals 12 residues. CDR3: CAWSARESPLHF. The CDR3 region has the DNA TGTGCCTGGAGTGCGAGAGAGTCACCCCTCCACTTT.

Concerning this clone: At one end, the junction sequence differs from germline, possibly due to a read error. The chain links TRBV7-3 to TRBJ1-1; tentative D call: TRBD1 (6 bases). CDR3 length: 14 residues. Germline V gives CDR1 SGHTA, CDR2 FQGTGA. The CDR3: CASSPNRENAEAFF. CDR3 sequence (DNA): TGTGCCAGCAGCCCGAACAGGGAGAACGCTGAAGCTTTCTTT.

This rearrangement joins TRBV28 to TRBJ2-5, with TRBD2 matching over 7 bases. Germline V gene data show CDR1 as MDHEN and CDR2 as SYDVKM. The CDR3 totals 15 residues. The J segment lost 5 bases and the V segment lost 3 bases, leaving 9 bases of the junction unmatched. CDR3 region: CASSFTRRGGETQYF. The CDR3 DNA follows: TGTGCCAGCAGTTTCACTAGGCGGGGAGGGGAGACCCAGTACTTC.

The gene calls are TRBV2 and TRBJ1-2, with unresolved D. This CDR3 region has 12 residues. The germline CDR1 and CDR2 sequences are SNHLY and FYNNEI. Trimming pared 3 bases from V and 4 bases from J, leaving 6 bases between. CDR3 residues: CASSEGGYGYTF. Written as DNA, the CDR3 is TGTGCCAGCAGTGAGGGAGGCTATGGCTACACCTTC.

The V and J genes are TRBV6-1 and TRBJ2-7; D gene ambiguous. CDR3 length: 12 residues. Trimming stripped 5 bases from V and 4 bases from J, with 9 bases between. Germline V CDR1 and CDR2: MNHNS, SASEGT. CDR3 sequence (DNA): TGTGCCAGCAGTCCTAGTGAGTACGAGCAGTACTTC. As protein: CASSPSEYEQYF.

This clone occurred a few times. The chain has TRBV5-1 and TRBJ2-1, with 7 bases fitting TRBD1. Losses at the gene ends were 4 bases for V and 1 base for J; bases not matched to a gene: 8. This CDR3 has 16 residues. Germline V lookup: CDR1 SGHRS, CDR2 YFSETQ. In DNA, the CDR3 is TGCGCCAGCAGCACGACAGGGTCGACGTCCTACAATGAGCAGTTCTTC. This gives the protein CASSTTGSTSYNEQFF.

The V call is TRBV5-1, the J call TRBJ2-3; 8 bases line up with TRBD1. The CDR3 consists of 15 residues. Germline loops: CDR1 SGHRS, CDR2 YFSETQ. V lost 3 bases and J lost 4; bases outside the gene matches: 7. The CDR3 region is CASSSGQGSADTQYF. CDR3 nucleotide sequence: TGCGCCAGCAGCTCCGGACAGGGTAGCGCAGATACGCAGTATTTT.

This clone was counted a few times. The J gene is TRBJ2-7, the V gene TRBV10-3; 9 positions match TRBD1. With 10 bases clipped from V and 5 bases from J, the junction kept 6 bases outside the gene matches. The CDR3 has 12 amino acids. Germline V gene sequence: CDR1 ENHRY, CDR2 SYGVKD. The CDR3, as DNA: TGTGCCACTTCGACAGGGGGTCACGAGCAGTACTTC. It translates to CATSTGGHEQYF.

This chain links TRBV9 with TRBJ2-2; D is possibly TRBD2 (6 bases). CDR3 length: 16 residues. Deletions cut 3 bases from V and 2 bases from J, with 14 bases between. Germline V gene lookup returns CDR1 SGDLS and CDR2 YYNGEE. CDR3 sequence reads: CASSGGVAGNTGELFF. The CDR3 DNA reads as TGTGCCAGCAGCGGTGGAGTGGCGGGAAACACCGGGGAGCTGTTTTTT.

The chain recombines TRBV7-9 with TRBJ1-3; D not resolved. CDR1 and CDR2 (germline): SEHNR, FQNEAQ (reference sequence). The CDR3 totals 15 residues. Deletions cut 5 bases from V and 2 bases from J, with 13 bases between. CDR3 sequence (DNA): TGTGCCAGCAGCGGAAGTGTCGGGACTGGAAACACCATATATTTT. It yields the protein CASSGSVGTGNTIYF.